The subject of this entry is one T cell receptor (beta chain). Antigen specificity is unknown. These data originate in a study of cytomegalovirus exposure and HLA in healthy donors. Looking at the study overall: In an early release, HLA-typed donors contributed about 79 million unique TCR sequences.

Donors sampled were nominally healthy, though unrecorded immune exposures were likely. Study observations and caveats: What a later analysis showed was that several of the most significant clusters appeared linked to common viral pathogens. Later work found most CMV-associated TCR beta chains apparently HLA-restricted.

The PCR ran on 60 Vbeta and 13 Jbeta primers. Produced via immunoSEQ multiplex PCR; TCRdb's table is partial and in-frame only. The sample lists roughly 200,000 clones, around 78% occurring once. CDR1 and CDR2 from the germline V gene are MNHNS and SASEGT. The ends lost 6 bases at V and 5 bases at J; junction bases unmatched: 5. This CDR3 comprises 14 residues. Input material: PBMCs. The sequence derives from a man aged 25 to 45 in good health and CMV-seronegative. This sequence joins TRBV6-1 and TRBJ2-3; 10 bases are a match to TRBD2. This CDR3 reads CASRSSGSRDTQYF. DNA of the CDR3: TGTGCCAGCAGATCTAGCGGGAGTAGAGATACGCAGTATTTT.